Listed here are 28 T cell receptor beta chains from one sample, sequenced in a study of cytomegalovirus exposure and HLA in healthy donors. Primers: 60 Vbeta forward and 13 Jbeta reverse. Data came from immunoSEQ multiplex PCR; TCRdb stores just in-frame clones and leaves some out. The sample has 95,000 to 100,000 clones, about 80% seen once. The sequencing sample was made of PBMCs. These receptors originate from a man aged 35 to 55 in good health and CMV-seronegative.

The count of this clone is one. The rearrangement uses TRBV30 and TRBJ1-5, with D perhaps matching TRBD1 (5 bases). CDR1 is GTSNPN and CDR2 is SVGIG in the germline V gene (reference sequence). This CDR3 is built from 12 residues. V was trimmed by 4 bases and J by 4 bases, leaving 8 bases between them. The DNA for the CDR3 is TGTGCCTGGACCGGGGGGAATCAGCCCCAGCATTTT. This gives the protein CAWTGGNQPQHF.

The V and J genes are TRBV28 and TRBJ2-7; D is unresolved. Trimming stripped 4 bases from V and 1 base from J, with 11 bases between. CDR3 length: 14 residues. Germline values: CDR1 MDHEN, CDR2 SYDVKM. CDR3 residues: CASSSRLASYEQYF. The CDR3 bases are TGTGCCAGCAGTTCGAGGCTCGCGTCCTACGAGCAGTACTTC. The complete variable domain, with remaining parts taken from reference TRBV28 and TRBJ2-7, reads DVKVTQSSRYLVKRTGEKVFLECVQDMDHENMFWYRQDPGLGLRLIYFSYDVKMKEKGDIPEGYSVSREKKERFSLILESASTNQTSMYLCASSSRLASYEQYFGPGTRLTVT.

On this clone: Its ends do not fully match the called genes, so a read error is possible. The sample holds other DNA sequences that translate to the same CDR3. The rearrangement joins TRBV28 to TRBJ1-1; D ambiguous. This CDR3 is built from 11 residues. From germline, CDR1 is MDHEN and CDR2 SYDVKM. The CDR3 nucleotides read TGTGCCAGCAAAGCGAACACCGAAGCTTTCTTT. Translated: CASKANTEAFF.

The chain joins TRBV2 to TRBJ2-2; 7 bases match TRBD2. V shed 5 bases and J 7 bases; nucleotides not matched to a gene: 7. Germline V gives CDR1 SNHLY, CDR2 FYNNEI. This CDR3 has 14 residues. Written as DNA, the CDR3 is TGTGCCAGCAGTAGACTAGCTGGGGGCGGGGAGCTGTTTTTT. As protein: CASSRLAGGGELFF.

The chain carries TRBV11-2 and TRBJ2-6; D is ambiguous. The germline CDR1 and CDR2 sequences are SGHAT and FQNNGV. CDR3 length: 15 amino acids. Trimming took 7 bases from V and 0 from J, leaving 10 bases between them. CDR3 bases: TGTGCCAGCACCCCTGTAGCCTCTGGGGCCAACGTCCTGACTTTC. It encodes CASTPVASGANVLTF. Using reference TRBV11-2 and TRBJ2-6 for the parts outside the CDR3, the full variable domain is EAGVAQSPRYKIIEKRQSVAFWCNPISGHATLYWYQQILGQGPKLLIQFQNNGVVDDSQLPKDRFSAERLKGVDSTLKIQPAKLEDSAVYLCASTPVASGANVLTFGAGSRLTVL.

This clone was picked up a small number of times. V usage is TRBV2 and J usage is TRBJ1-2; TRBD1 matches 7 bases. CDR1 and CDR2 from the germline V gene are SNHLY and FYNNEI. J was trimmed by 0 bases and V by 7 bases; bases with no gene match: 5. The CDR3 loop spans 14 amino acids. The CDR3 protein is CASTADRTNYGYTF. In DNA form, the CDR3 reads TGTGCCAGCACGGCGGACAGGACTAACTATGGCTACACCTTC.

This clone was counted a few times. The J gene is TRBJ2-3, the V gene TRBV6-4, with 10 bases lining up with TRBD2. This CDR3 has 16 residues. V shed 2 bases, J shed 4 bases, and the junction held 6 bases outside the gene matches. Germline values: CDR1 MRHNA, CDR2 SNTAGT. CDR3 DNA sequence: TGTGCCAGCAGTGACGGGCCTAGCGGGGGACCAGATACGCAGTATTTT. Its translation is CASSDGPSGGPDTQYF.

In its sample, this clone was seen once. The V call is TRBV30, the J call TRBJ2-2; weak D call: TRBD2 (5 bases). Germline V gene sequence: CDR1 GTSNPN, CDR2 SVGIG (reference sequence). V was shortened by 1 base and J by 5 bases, with 11 bases between the two germline ends. The CDR3 has 14 amino acids. The CDR3 DNA follows: TGTGCCTGGAGTGGCCCACGAGGGACCGGGGAGCTGTTTTTT. Translated: CAWSGPRGTGELFF.

The chain combines TRBV4-3 with TRBJ1-4; TRBD1 is a possible D gene (6 bases). In germline, CDR1 is LGHNA, CDR2 YSLEER. The CDR3 totals 17 residues. The V and J ends lost 1 base and 7 bases respectively, with 19 bases between them. The CDR3 protein is CASSQATLQGSSEKLFF. CDR3 in DNA: TGCGCCAGCAGCCAAGCTACTTTACAGGGATCGAGTGAAAAACTGTTTTTT.

The J gene is TRBJ1-1, the V gene TRBV5-6, with TRBD1 matching 7 bases. Germline CDR1 and CDR2: SGHDT and YYEEEE. V shed 0 bases and J 7 bases; nucleotides not matched to a gene: 6. CDR3 length equals 14 residues. CDR3 protein: CASSLAGTALEAFF. The CDR3 nucleotides are TGTGCCAGCAGCTTGGCGGGGACAGCGCTTGAAGCTTTCTTT.

This clone came up once. This chain joins TRBV30 and TRBJ1-5; 7 nucleotides line up with TRBD1. The CDR3 consists of 13 residues. The V and J ends lost 5 bases and 6 bases, in that order; junction bases with no gene match: 7. Germline V lookup: CDR1 GTSNPN, CDR2 SVGIG (reference sequence). The DNA of the CDR3 is TGTGCCTGGGCCAGGGGGTCGGGTCAGCCCCAGCATTTT. This encodes CAWARGSGQPQHF.

As DNA, the CDR3 is TGTGCCAGCAGAAACACGGGACTTTCAACAGATACGCAGTATTTT. Its protein is CASRNTGLSTDTQYF. The J gene is TRBJ2-3, the V gene TRBV2; D is perhaps TRBD2 (6 bases). The CDR3 has 15 residues. V was cut by 6 bases and J by 3 bases, with 16 bases left in between. Germline V gives CDR1 SNHLY, CDR2 FYNNEI.

This clone was detected only once. The rearrangement uses TRBV7-2 and TRBJ2-3, with 8 bases matching TRBD2. The length of the CDR3 is 15 residues. V was pared by 5 bases and J by 4 bases, with 8 bases of the junction left unmatched. From germline, CDR1 is SGHTA and CDR2 FQGNSA. This chain's CDR3 is CASSLTGGLSDTQYF. The DNA of the CDR3 is TGTGCCAGCAGCCTCACGGGGGGGCTGTCAGATACGCAGTATTTT.

J is TRBJ1-5 and V is TRBV18, with D possibly TRBD1 on 6 matching bases. The V and J ends lost 6 bases and 2 bases respectively, with 14 bases between them. Per the germline V gene, CDR1 is KGHSH and CDR2 is LQKENI. The CDR3 has 15 amino acids. The CDR3, as DNA: TGTGCCAGCTCCAGGACTGAGGGGGGCAATCAGCCCCAGCATTTT. Protein product: CASSRTEGGNQPQHF.

A single count supports this clone. This chain connects TRBV28 to TRBJ2-5; D perhaps matches TRBD2 (6 bases). Germline loops: CDR1 MDHEN, CDR2 SYDVKM. V lost 3 bases, J lost 1 base, and 15 bases lay in between. The CDR3 has 16 amino acids. CDR3 amino acids: CASSFPETSFQETQYF. In nucleotides, the CDR3 is TGTGCCAGCAGTTTCCCGGAGACTAGTTTCCAAGAGACCCAGTACTTC.

V is TRBV18 and J is TRBJ2-5, with TRBD2 as a possible D gene (6 bases). In germline, CDR1 is KGHSH, CDR2 LQKENI. The CDR3 extends over 15 amino acids. Deletions cut 4 bases from V and 5 bases from J, with 17 bases between. CDR3 in DNA: TGTGCCAGCTCACTCGCCGGAGGGCCCACGGAGACCCAGTACTTC. Protein: CASSLAGGPTETQYF.

The chain carries TRBV18 and TRBJ2-5; TRBD1 matches at 9 bases. The J call may not be correct, given that the DNA end is closer to TRBJ2-7. The germline V gene has CDR1 KGHSH and CDR2 LQKENI. The CDR3 has 15 residues. The CDR3 loop reads CASGPGQGASYEQYF. CDR3 DNA sequence: TGTGCCAGCGGACCGGGACAGGGAGCTTCCTACGAGCAGTACTTC.

The chain recombines TRBV5-5 with TRBJ1-2; TRBD1 is a possible D gene (6 bases). This CDR3 is built from 13 residues. V was shortened by 4 bases and J by 4 bases, with 11 bases between the two germline ends. CDR1 is SGHKS, CDR2 YYEKEE, per germline (reference sequence). CDR3 bases: TGTGCCAGCAGCGACGGACAGCTCTATGGCTACACCTTC. Translation: CASSDGQLYGYTF.

This clone showed up just a few times. The chain combines TRBV5-6 with TRBJ2-7; D possibly corresponds to TRBD1 (6 bases). This CDR3 has 13 amino acids. The germline gives CDR1 SGHDT, CDR2 YYEEEE. The V gene lost 2 bases and the J gene lost 3 bases, with 9 bases spanning the gap. CDR3 DNA sequence: TGTGCCAGCAGCTTAAGGGGGTTCTACGAGCAGTACTTC. Its translation: CASSLRGFYEQYF.

As for this clone: The sample holds other DNA sequences that translate to the same CDR3. The CDR3 here is CASSRTGGGTDTQYF. The DNA of the CDR3 is TGTGCCAGCAGCAGGACGGGGGGCGGCACAGATACGCAGTATTTT. The V and J genes are TRBV6-5 and TRBJ2-3; the D gene is possibly TRBD2 (7 bases). This CDR3 is built from 15 residues. Germline V gene lookup returns CDR1 MNHEY and CDR2 SVGAGI. With 6 bases removed from V and 1 base from J, the gap between germline ends came to 14 bases.

This chain links TRBV5-6 with TRBJ2-1; maybe TRBD1 (5 bases). The CDR3 totals 15 residues. Trimming left V 3 bases short and J 7 bases short, with 17 bases between. Germline CDR1 reads SGHDT; CDR2 reads YYEEEE. DNA of the CDR3: TGTGCCAGCAGCTCCCTTATAAATCAGGGAAATGAGCAGTTCTTC. The encoded protein is CASSSLINQGNEQFF.

The chain couples TRBV27 to TRBJ1-1; 7 bases are shared with TRBD1. The CDR3 is 14 residues long. Looked up from germline, CDR1 is MNHEY and CDR2 is SMNVEV (reference sequence). The V gene end was trimmed by 3 bases and the J gene end by 1 base; junction bases not matched to a gene: 2. The CDR3 is CASSFGTANTEAFF. CDR3 nucleotide sequence: TGTGCCAGCAGTTTCGGGACAGCGAACACTGAAGCTTTCTTT.

The genes are TRBV5-6 and TRBJ2-5, with 10 nucleotides matching TRBD2. Per the germline V gene, CDR1 is SGHDT and CDR2 is YYEEEE. The V gene end was trimmed by 8 bases and the J gene end by 4 bases; junction bases not matched to a gene: 11. CDR3 length equals 15 residues. The CDR3 loop reads CASSRSGRGLETQYF. CDR3 sequence (DNA): TGTGCCAGTTCAAGGAGCGGGAGGGGATTAGAGACCCAGTACTTC.

This clone was detected a few times. The gene calls are TRBV11-3 and TRBJ2-2; a weak D match, TRBD1 (6 bases). Trimming pared 5 bases from V and 5 bases from J, leaving 6 bases between. Germline CDR1 is SGHNT and CDR2 is YENEEA. The CDR3 contains 12 residues. CDR3 DNA sequence: TGTGCCAGCAGCGGACAGACCGGGGAGCTGTTTTTT. Protein sequence: CASSGQTGELFF. Variable domain in full (rest from reference TRBV11-3 and TRBJ2-2): EAGVVQSPRYKIIEKKQPVAFWCNPISGHNTLYWYLQNLGQGPELLIRYENEEAVDDSQLPKDRFSAERLKGVDSTLKIQPAELGDSAVYLCASSGQTGELFFGEGSRLTVL.

This chain uses TRBV4-1 with TRBJ2-7; 7 bases fit TRBD2. The CDR3 runs to 15 residues. V was pared by 0 bases and J by 3 bases, with 5 bases of the junction left unmatched. Germline CDR1 MGHRA, CDR2 YSYEKL. The CDR3 protein is CASSQDGGGFYEQYF. Here the CDR3 DNA reads TGCGCCAGCAGCCAAGACGGGGGAGGGTTCTACGAGCAGTACTTC.

The chain employs TRBV4-3 and TRBJ1-4; D remains unclear. The germline CDR1 and CDR2 sequences are LGHNA and YSLEER. Trimming pared 2 bases from V and 8 bases from J, leaving 12 bases between. The CDR3 loop spans 14 amino acids. CDR3 in amino acids: CASSQFPLGEKLFF. DNA of the CDR3: TGCGCCAGCAGCCAATTCCCGCTGGGCGAAAAACTGTTTTTT.

The rearrangement joins TRBV7-9 to TRBJ2-5, with a tentative D call TRBD2 (6 bases). Looked up from germline, CDR1 is SEHNR and CDR2 is FQNEAQ (reference sequence). Trimming shortened V by 5 bases and J by 4 bases, and 14 bases separated the two germline ends. The CDR3 extends over 14 amino acids. DNA of the CDR3: TGTGCCAGCAGCCCGGGGGTGGGCGGAGAGACCCAGTACTTC. It is translated as CASSPGVGGETQYF. Drawing the rest from reference TRBV7-9 and TRBJ2-5, the complete variable domain is DTGVSQNPRHKITKRGQNVTFRCDPISEHNRLYWYRQTLGQGPEFLTYFQNEAQLEKSRLLSDRFSAERPKGSFSTLEIQRTEQGDSAMYLCASSPGVGGETQYFGPGTRLLVL.

Here the CDR3 reads CAWRQGINTEAFF. The CDR3 bases are TGTGCCTGGAGACAGGGAATCAACACTGAAGCTTTCTTT. The rearrangement links TRBV30 to TRBJ1-1; TRBD1 might be the D (6 bases). Trimming left V 3 bases short and J 2 bases short, with 10 bases between. The CDR3 extends over 13 amino acids. Germline CDR1 and CDR2: GTSNPN and SVGIG (reference sequence). Together with reference TRBV30 and TRBJ1-1, the CDR3 gives the full variable domain: SQTIHQWPATLVQPVGSPLSLECTVEGTSNPNLYWYRQAAGRGLQLLFYSVGIGQISSEVPQNLSASRPQDRQFILSSKKLLLSDSGFYLCAWRQGINTEAFFGQGTRLTVV.